The sequence of this T cell receptor beta chain was determined in a study of PD-L1 blockade in urothelial cancer. V was pared by 4 bases and J by 1 base, with 5 bases of the junction left unmatched. The CDR3 has 16 residues. CDR1 and CDR2 (germline): LGHNA, YNFKEQ. Some clones are missing from TCRdb's copy, which holds only in-frame ones; the method was immunoSEQ multiplex PCR. The sample shows 50,000 to 55,000 clones, 70% to 80% of them seen only once. The V call is TRBV4-2, the J call TRBJ2-2; 8 positions match TRBD1. This clonotype was sampled from a man between 65 and 85 years old with urothelial cancer. Sequences were derived from PBMCs, sampled around atezolizumab (anti-PD-L1) treatment. The CDR3 sequence is CASSPPGTGNTGELFF. The CDR3 nucleotides are TGTGCCAGCAGCCCCCCCGGGACAGGGAACACCGGGGAGCTGTTTTTT.